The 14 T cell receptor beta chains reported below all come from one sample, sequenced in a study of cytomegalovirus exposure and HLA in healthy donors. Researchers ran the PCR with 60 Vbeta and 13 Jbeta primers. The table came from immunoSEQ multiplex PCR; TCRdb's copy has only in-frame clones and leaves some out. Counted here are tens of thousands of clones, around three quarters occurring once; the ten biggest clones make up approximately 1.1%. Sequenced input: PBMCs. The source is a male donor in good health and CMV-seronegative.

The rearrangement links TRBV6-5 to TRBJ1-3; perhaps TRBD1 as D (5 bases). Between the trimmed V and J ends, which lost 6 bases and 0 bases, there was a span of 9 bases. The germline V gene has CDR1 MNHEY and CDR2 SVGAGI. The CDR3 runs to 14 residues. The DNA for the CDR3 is TGTGCCAGCAGCCGACAGAGCTCTGGAAACACCATATATTTT. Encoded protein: CASSRQSSGNTIYF.

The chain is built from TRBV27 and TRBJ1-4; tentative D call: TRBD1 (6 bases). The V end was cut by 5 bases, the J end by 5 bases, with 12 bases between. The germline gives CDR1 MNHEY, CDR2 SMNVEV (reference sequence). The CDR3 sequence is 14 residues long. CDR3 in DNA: TGTGCCAGCAGTAAACTCGGGACAAATGAAAAACTGTTTTTT. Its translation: CASSKLGTNEKLFF. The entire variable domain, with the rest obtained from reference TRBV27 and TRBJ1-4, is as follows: EAQVTQNPRYLITVTGKKLTVTCSQNMNHEYMSWYRQDPGLGLRQIYYSMNVEVTDKGDVPEGYKVSRKEKRNFPLILESPSPNQTSLYFCASSKLGTNEKLFFGSGTQLSVL.

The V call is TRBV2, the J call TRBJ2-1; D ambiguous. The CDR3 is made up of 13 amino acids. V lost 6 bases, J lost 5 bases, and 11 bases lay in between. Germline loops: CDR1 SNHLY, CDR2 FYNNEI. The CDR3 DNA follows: TGTGCCAGCAGCGGAGTGGTAAACAATGAGCAGTTCTTC. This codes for CASSGVVNNEQFF.

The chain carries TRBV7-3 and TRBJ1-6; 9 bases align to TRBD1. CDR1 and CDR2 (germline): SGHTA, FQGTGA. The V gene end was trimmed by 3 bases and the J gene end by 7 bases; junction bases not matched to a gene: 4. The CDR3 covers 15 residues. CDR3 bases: TGTGCCAGCAGCTTCACAGGGGGCAAAAATTCACCCCTCCACTTT. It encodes CASSFTGGKNSPLHF.

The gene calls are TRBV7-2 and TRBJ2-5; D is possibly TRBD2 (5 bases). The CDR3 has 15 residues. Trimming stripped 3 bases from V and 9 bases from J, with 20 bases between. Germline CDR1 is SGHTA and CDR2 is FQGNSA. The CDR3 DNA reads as TGTGCCAGCAGCTTGTTTGGATCGGCGGGTTTGTCCCAGTACTTC. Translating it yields CASSLFGSAGLSQYF.

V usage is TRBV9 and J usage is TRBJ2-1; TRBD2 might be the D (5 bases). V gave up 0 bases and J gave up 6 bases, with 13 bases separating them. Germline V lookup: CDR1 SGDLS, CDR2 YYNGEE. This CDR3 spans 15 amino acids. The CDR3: CASSVGSLTTNEQFF. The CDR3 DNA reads TGTGCCAGCAGCGTAGGATCTCTGACTACCAATGAGCAGTTCTTC.

CDR3 sequence (DNA): TGTGCCAGCAGCGTTCAGGTTGAGACTGAAGCTTTCTTT. It is translated as CASSVQVETEAFF. This chain joins TRBV9 and TRBJ1-1; D unresolved. The germline CDR1 and CDR2 sequences are SGDLS and YYNGEE. Deletions cut 2 bases from V and 5 bases from J, with 10 bases between. The CDR3 contains 13 residues.

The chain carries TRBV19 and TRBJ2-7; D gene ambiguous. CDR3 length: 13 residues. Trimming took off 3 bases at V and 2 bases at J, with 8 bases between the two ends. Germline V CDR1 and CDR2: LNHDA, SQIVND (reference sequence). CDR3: CASSINRAYEQYF. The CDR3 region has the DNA TGTGCCAGTAGTATCAACCGGGCCTACGAGCAGTACTTC.

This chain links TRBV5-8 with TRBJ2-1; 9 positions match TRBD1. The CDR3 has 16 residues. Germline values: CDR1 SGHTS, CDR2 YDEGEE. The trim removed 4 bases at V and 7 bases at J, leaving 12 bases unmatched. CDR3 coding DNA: TGTGCCAGCAGCCTGCCCCGGGACAGGGTTTTAAATGAGCAGTTCTTC. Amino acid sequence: CASSLPRDRVLNEQFF.

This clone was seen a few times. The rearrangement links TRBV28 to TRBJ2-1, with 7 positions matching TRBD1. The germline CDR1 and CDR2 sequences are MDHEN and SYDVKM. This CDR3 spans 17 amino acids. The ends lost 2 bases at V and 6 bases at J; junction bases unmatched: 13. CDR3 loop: CASSLRGLAGGRNEQFF. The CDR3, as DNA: TGTGCCAGCAGTTTAAGGGGTCTGGCAGGGGGTCGCAATGAGCAGTTCTTC. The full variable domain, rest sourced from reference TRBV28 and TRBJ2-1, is DVKVTQSSRYLVKRTGEKVFLECVQDMDHENMFWYRQDPGLGLRLIYFSYDVKMKEKGDIPEGYSVSREKKERFSLILESASTNQTSMYLCASSLRGLAGGRNEQFFGPGTRLTVL.

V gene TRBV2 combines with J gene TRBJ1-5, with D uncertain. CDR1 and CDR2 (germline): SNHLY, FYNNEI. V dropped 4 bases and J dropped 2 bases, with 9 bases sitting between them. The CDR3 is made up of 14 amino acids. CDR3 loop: CASSGLNRNQPQHF. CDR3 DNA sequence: TGTGCCAGCAGTGGACTCAACCGCAATCAGCCCCAGCATTTT.

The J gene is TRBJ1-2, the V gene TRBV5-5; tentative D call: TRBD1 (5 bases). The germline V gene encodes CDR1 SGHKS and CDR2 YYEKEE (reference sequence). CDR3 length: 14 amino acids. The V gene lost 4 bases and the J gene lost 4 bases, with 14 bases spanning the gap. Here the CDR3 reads CASSEDHRFYGYTF. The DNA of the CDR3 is TGTGCCAGCAGCGAAGACCACAGGTTCTATGGCTACACCTTC.

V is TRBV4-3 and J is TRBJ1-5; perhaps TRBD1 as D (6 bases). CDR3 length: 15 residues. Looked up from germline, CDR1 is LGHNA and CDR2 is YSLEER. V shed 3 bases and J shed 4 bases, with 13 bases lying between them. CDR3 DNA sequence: TGCGCCAGCAGCCAGAATTCAGGGGTAAATCAGCCCCAGCATTTT. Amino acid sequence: CASSQNSGVNQPQHF.

CDR3 nucleotide sequence: TGTGCCAGCAGTCTAAGGGGGCTGAGCTCCTACAATGAGCAGTTCTTC. Its translation: CASSLRGLSSYNEQFF. This rearrangement joins TRBV6-6 to TRBJ2-1; 7 bases are shared with TRBD1. After removal of 5 bases from V and 0 bases from J, the junction contained 7 bases not matched to a gene. This CDR3 comprises 16 residues. Per germline, CDR1 MNHNY and CDR2 SVGAGI (reference sequence).